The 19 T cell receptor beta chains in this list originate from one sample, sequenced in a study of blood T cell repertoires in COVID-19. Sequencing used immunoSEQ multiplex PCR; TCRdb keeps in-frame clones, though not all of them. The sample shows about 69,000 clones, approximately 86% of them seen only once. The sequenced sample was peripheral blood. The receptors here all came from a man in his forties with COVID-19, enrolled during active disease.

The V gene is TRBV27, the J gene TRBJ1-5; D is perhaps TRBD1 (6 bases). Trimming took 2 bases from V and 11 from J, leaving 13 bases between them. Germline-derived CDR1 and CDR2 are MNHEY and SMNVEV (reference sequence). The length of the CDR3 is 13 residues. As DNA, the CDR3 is TGTGCCAGCAGTTTAGATGGGAGGGGGGCCCAGCATTTT. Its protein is CASSLDGRGAQHF.

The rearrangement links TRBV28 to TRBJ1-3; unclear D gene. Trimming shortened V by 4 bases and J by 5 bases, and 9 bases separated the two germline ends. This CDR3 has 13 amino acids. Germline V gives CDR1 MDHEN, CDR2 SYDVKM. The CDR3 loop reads CASSSGARNTIYF. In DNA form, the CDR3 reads TGTGCCAGCAGTTCGGGAGCGCGAAACACCATATATTTT.

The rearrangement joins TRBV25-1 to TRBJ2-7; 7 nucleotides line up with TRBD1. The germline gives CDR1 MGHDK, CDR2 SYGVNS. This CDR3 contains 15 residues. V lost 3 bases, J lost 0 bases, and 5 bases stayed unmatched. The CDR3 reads CASSEGDSRSYEQYF. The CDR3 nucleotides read TGTGCCAGCAGTGAGGGGGACAGCCGCTCCTACGAGCAGTACTTC.

CDR3 residues: CASSSGLRTTGELFF. The CDR3 DNA sequence: TGTGCCAGCAGCTCGGGACTCCGAACGACCGGGGAGCTGTTTTTT. The chain has TRBV5-6 and TRBJ2-2; tentative D call: TRBD2 (6 bases). Trimming removed 3 bases at V and 5 bases at J, with 14 bases between. The germline gives CDR1 SGHDT, CDR2 YYEEEE. There are 15 residues in the CDR3.

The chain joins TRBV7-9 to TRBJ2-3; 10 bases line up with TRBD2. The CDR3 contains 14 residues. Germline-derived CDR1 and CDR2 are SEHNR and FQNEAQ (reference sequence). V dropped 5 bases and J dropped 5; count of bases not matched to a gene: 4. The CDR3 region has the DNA TGTGCCAGCAGCCCTAGCGGGGGAAAAGATACGCAGTATTTT. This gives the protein CASSPSGGKDTQYF.

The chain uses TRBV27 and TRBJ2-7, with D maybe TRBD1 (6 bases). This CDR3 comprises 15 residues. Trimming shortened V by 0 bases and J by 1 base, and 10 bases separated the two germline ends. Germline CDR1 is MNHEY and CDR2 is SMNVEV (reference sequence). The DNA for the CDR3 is TGTGCCAGCAGTTTATCAGGGGGAGCATCCTACGAGCAGTACTTC. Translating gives CASSLSGGASYEQYF.

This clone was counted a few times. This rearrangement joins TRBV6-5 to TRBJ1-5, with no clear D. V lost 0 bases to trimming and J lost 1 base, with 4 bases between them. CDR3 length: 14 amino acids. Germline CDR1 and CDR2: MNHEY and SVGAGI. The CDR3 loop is CASSYSESNQPQHF. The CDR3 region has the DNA TGTGCCAGCAGTTACTCTGAGAGCAATCAGCCCCAGCATTTT.

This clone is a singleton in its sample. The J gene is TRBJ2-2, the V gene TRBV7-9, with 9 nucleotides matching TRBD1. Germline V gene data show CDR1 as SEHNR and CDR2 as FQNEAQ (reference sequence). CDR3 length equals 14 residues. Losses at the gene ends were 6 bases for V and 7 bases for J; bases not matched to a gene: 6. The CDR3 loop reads CASRPTGGHGELFF. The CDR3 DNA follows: TGTGCCAGCAGGCCCACAGGGGGCCACGGGGAGCTGTTTTTT.

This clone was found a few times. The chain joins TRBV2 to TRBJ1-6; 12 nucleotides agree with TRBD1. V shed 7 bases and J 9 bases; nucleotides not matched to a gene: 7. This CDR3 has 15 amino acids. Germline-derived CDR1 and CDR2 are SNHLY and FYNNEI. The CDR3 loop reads CASNAGTGGSSPLHF. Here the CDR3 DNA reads TGTGCCAGCAATGCCGGGACAGGGGGCTCTTCACCCCTCCACTTT.

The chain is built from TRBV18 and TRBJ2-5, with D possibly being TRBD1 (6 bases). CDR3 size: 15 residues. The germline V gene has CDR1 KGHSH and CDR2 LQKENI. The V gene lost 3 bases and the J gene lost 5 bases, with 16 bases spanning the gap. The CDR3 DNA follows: TGTGCCAGCTCACCGGGAGCGTCACAGGGTGAGACCCAGTACTTC. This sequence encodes CASSPGASQGETQYF.

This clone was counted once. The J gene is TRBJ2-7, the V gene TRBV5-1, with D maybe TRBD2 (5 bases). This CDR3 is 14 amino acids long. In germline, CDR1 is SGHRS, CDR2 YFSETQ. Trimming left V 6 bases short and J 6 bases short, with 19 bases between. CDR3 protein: CASNSGEQLSEQYF. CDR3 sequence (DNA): TGCGCCAGCAATTCCGGGGAACAGTTAAGCGAGCAGTACTTC. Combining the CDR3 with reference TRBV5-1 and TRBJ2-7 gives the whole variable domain KAGVTQTPRYLIKTRGQQVTLSCSPISGHRSVSWYQQTPGQGLQFLFEYFSETQRNKGNFPGRFSGRQFSNSRSEMNVSTLELGDSALYLCASNSGEQLSEQYFGPGTRLTVT.

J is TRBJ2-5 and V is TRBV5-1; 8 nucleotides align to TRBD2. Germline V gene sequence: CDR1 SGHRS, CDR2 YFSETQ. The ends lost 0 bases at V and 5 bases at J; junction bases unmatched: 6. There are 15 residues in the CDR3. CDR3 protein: CASSLAPGGPETQYF. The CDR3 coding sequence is TGCGCCAGCAGCTTGGCCCCGGGGGGGCCGGAGACCCAGTACTTC.

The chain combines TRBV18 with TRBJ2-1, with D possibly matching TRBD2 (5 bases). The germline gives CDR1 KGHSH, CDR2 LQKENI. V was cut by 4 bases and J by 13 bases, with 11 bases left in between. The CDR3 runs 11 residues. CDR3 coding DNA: TGTGCCAGCTCACGTAAGCGGATCCAGTTCTTC. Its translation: CASSRKRIQFF.

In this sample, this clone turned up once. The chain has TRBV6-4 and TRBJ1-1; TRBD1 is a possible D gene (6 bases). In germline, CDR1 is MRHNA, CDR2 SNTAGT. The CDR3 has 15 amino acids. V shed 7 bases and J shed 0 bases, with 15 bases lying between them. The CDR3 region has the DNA TGTGCCAGCACAGTAACAGGGCCGATGAACACTGAAGCTTTCTTT. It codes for CASTVTGPMNTEAFF.

The CDR3 is CASSPWVRTHRTGNTIYF. Written as DNA, the CDR3 is TGTGCCAGCAGCCCCTGGGTTAGGACACATAGGACTGGAAACACCATATATTTT. The rearrangement joins TRBV5-6 to TRBJ1-3; a weak D match, TRBD1 (5 bases). Germline V gene data show CDR1 as SGHDT and CDR2 as YYEEEE. Trimming left V 4 bases short and J 2 bases short, with 22 bases between. This CDR3 has 18 amino acids.

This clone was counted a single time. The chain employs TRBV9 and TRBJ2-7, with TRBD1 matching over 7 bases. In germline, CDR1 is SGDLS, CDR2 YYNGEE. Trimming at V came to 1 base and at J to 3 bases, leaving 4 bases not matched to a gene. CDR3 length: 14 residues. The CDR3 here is CASSVNPGGYEQYF. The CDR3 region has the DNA TGTGCCAGCAGCGTAAACCCAGGGGGCTACGAGCAGTACTTC.

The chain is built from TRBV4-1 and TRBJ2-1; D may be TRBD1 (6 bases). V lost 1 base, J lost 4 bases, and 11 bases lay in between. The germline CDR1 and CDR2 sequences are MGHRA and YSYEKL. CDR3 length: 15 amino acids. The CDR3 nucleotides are TGCGCCAGCAGCCAAGTGGGGGCGGAATACAATGAGCAGTTCTTC. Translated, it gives CASSQVGAEYNEQFF.

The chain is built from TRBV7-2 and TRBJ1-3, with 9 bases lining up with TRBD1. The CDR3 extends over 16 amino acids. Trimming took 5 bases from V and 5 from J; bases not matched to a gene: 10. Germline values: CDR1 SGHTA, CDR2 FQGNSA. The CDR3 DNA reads TGTGCCAGCAGCCCGGTTACAGGGGGCGGAAGAAACACCATATATTTT. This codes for CASSPVTGGGRNTIYF.

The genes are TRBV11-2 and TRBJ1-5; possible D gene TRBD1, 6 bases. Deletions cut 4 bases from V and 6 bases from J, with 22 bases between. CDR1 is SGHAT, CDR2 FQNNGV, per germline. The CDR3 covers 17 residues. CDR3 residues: CASSSDRSLGGSQPQHF. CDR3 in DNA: TGTGCCAGCAGCTCGGACAGATCCTTAGGGGGATCTCAGCCCCAGCATTTT.